This TCR beta chain was found in a study of blood T cell repertoires in COVID-19. Background on the study: There were acute and convalescent COVID-19 samples, and they came from the United States, Italy and Spain. PBMCs, B-cell-depleted T cells, or T cells provided the cDNA or gDNA that made up the material.

During active infection, Seattle patients enrolled and were then monitored through disease. Original analysis: Reference gene primer amplification yielded estimated nucleated cell counts. Profiling relied on immunoSEQ multiplex PCR, and the TCRdb table lists in-frame clones only, not all of them. That table is the source of V, J and clone size, and D and trimming were worked out from the DNA. Counted here are roughly 160,000 clones, about 85% occurring once; the ten biggest clones make up about 6.9%. J was trimmed by 5 bases and V by 6 bases; bases with no gene match: 9. The germline V gene encodes CDR1 SQVTM and CDR2 ANQGSEA. This CDR3 contains 13 residues.

This clonotype originated in a man at least 80 years old with COVID-19, enrolled during active disease. The V gene is TRBV29-1, the J gene TRBJ1-2; TRBD1 matches at 7 bases. The material sequenced was peripheral blood. In DNA form, the CDR3 reads TGCAGCGTGGGGGGACAGTACCTATATGGCTACACCTTC. Translating it yields CSVGGQYLYGYTF. Full variable domain (missing parts from reference TRBV29-1 and TRBJ1-2): SAVISQKPSRDICQRGTSLTIQCQVDSQVTMMFWYRQQPGQSLTLIATANQGSEATYESGFVIDKFPISRPNLTFSTLTVSNMSPEDSSIYLCSVGGQYLYGYTFGSGTRLTVV.